The entry below gives a single T cell receptor (beta chain) sequence along with its context. A second roughly 7 to 11 cycle PCR used barcoded and J-beta primers. TCRdb recomputed calls from the 5' RACE reads with MiXCR, one row per CDR3 protein. Of roughly 1.4 million distinct CDR3 sequences listed, 45% to 70% are singletons. The record originates from a study of blood T cells in healthy people across ages. On the study more broadly: Using template switching, researchers captured about one barcoded beta molecule for each two T cells.

The specimen sequenced was blood. The source of this sequence is a man younger than 30 in good health.

The CDR3 DNA follows: TGTGCCAGCAGTTACTCTTACCGACAGGCTGGGGCCAACGTCCTGACTTTC. This encodes CASSYSYRQAGANVLTF. The chain has TRBV6-5 and TRBJ2-6, with a possible D match to TRBD1 (6 bases). There are 17 residues in the CDR3. Germline V gene sequence: CDR1 MNHEY, CDR2 SVGAGI. V was trimmed by 0 bases and J by 2 bases, leaving 11 bases between them.